Listed here are 5 T cell receptor beta chains from one sample, sequenced in a study of blood T cell repertoires in COVID-19 (dated by TCRdb to the early 2020s). Library preparation was by the immunoSEQ multiplex PCR assay. TCRdb provides this immuneACCESS table in a form limited to in-frame rearrangements. Some clones are lacking; in checked studies, under half of them reflect an unresolved V gene, and why the rest are absent is not known. Present in this sample are 140,000 to 150,000 clones, roughly 76% of which were seen just once. Of the sample, more than 7% is held by the ten largest clones. The sample was peripheral blood. All receptors derive from a human donor with acute or convalescent COVID-19. The donor label of this sample is uncertain.

The genes are TRBV9 and TRBJ1-4; 7 bases are shared with TRBD1. Germline CDR1 SGDLS, CDR2 YYNGEE. With V trimmed by 3 bases and J by 8 bases, 7 bases remained unmatched. This CDR3 is 14 amino acids long. The CDR3 nucleotides read TGTGCCAGCAGCGCCGGGACAGACAACGAAAAACTGTTTTTT. Translating gives CASSAGTDNEKLFF. Looking up the rest from reference TRBV9 and TRBJ1-4 gives the full variable domain: DSGVTQTPKHLITATGQRVTLRCSPRSGDLSVYWYQQSLDQGLQFLIQYYNGEERAKGNILERFSAQQFPDLHSELNLSSLELGDSALYFCASSAGTDNEKLFFGSGTQLSVL.

The chain joins TRBV19 to TRBJ2-7, with 8 bases that match TRBD1. The CDR3 totals 14 residues. From germline, CDR1 is LNHDA and CDR2 SQIVND (reference sequence). J gave up 7 bases and V 5 bases, and 10 bases lay outside the gene matches. CDR3 nucleotide sequence: TGTGCCAGTAGTTTAGTCAGGGGGCGTTCGGAGCAGTACTTC. Translation: CASSLVRGRSEQYF.

The gene calls are TRBV2 and TRBJ1-2; 7 bases fit TRBD1. Trimming at V came to 6 bases and at J to 1 base, leaving 11 bases not matched to a gene. The CDR3 extends over 16 amino acids. Germline V gene lookup returns CDR1 SNHLY and CDR2 FYNNEI. This chain's CDR3 is CASRPPRQGGNYGYTF. In nucleotides, the CDR3 is TGTGCCAGCAGGCCCCCCCGACAGGGAGGTAACTATGGCTACACCTTC.

This rearrangement joins TRBV24-1 to TRBJ2-3, with 11 nucleotides matching TRBD2. Germline loops: CDR1 KGHDR, CDR2 SFDVKD. There are 16 residues in the CDR3. J was trimmed by 10 bases and V by 2 bases; bases with no gene match: 10. CDR3 protein: CATSDSGTSGRIAQYF. CDR3 nucleotide sequence: TGTGCCACCAGTGATTCCGGGACTAGCGGACGTATAGCGCAGTATTTT.

V is TRBV5-6 and J is TRBJ1-2; D unresolved. Germline V gives CDR1 SGHDT, CDR2 YYEEEE. V was shortened by 4 bases and J by 2 bases, with 9 bases between the two germline ends. The CDR3 is 13 amino acids. In DNA, the CDR3 is TGTGCCAGCAGCCCTAGTCGGAACTATGGCTACACCTTC. The encoded protein is CASSPSRNYGYTF.